This entry lists 7 T cell receptor beta chains sequenced from one sample in a study of T-cell memory formation after mild COVID-19. TCRdb used MiXCR to reprocess the 5' RACE reads, holding one entry per CDR3 protein. The sample includes about 340,000 distinct CDR3 sequences, about 20% of them seen just once. The sample consisted of PBMCs or a T cell subset sorted from them (not recorded which). The source of these receptors is a man between 18 and 35 years old who had mild COVID-19 (a few samples of this study predate the infection). Cell type and time point are not known.

In this sample, this clonotype turned up a few times. The rearrangement joins TRBV5-1 to TRBJ2-3; no firm D call. Trimming removed 0 bases at V and 5 bases at J, with 10 bases between. CDR3 size: 14 residues. The germline V gene encodes CDR1 SGHRS and CDR2 YFSETQ. The chain's CDR3 is CASSLGSEGDTQYF. The DNA for the CDR3 is TGCGCCAGCAGCTTGGGGTCTGAAGGAGATACGCAGTATTTT.

V is TRBV7-2 and J is TRBJ2-7; TRBD2 agrees at 8 bases. The ends lost 6 bases at V and 5 bases at J; junction bases unmatched: 15. The CDR3 spans 16 residues. Germline loops: CDR1 SGHTA, CDR2 FQGNSA. CDR3 DNA sequence: TGTGCCAGCAGTCACCCCGGAGAGGCGGGGGGCCACGAGCAGTACGTC. Translation: CASSHPGEAGGHEQYV.

This chain connects TRBV20-1 to TRBJ1-1; D ambiguous. Germline loops: CDR1 DFQATT, CDR2 SNEGSKA (reference sequence). Trimming removed 2 bases from V and 1 base from J, with 11 bases in between. The CDR3 sequence is 14 residues long. In DNA form, the CDR3 reads TGCAGTGCTAGACCAGGACCGACGAACACTGAAGCTTTCTTT. Translated, it gives CSARPGPTNTEAFF.

V and J are TRBV20-1 and TRBJ1-3; D perhaps matches TRBD1 (6 bases). The CDR3 spans 14 residues. Germline V CDR1 and CDR2: DFQATT, SNEGSKA (reference sequence). V lost 3 bases and J lost 8, with 17 bases in between. For the CDR3, the DNA is TGCAGTGCTAGGGCGGCAGGGGAGAGTCACACCATATATTTT. Translation: CSARAAGESHTIYF.

This sequence joins TRBV5-5 and TRBJ2-5; perhaps TRBD2 as D (5 bases). The V end lost 4 bases, the J end lost 3 bases, and 16 bases lay between the germline ends. The CDR3 extends over 15 amino acids. CDR1 is SGHKS, CDR2 YYEKEE, per germline (reference sequence). The CDR3: CASSNSRIGKETQYF. The CDR3 bases are TGTGCCAGCAGCAACTCCCGGATCGGGAAAGAGACCCAGTACTTC.

This clonotype was counted between two and nine times. The J gene is TRBJ2-5, the V gene TRBV2; a possible D gene is TRBD1 (5 bases). V was shortened by 4 bases and J by 2 bases, with 17 bases between the two germline ends. The CDR3 runs 16 residues. The germline V gene has CDR1 SNHLY and CDR2 FYNNEI. CDR3 nucleotides: TGTGCCAGCAGTGCCCCGCCGCACTACAGGCAAGAGACCCAGTACTTC. Its translation is CASSAPPHYRQETQYF.

The chain is built from TRBV7-2 and TRBJ1-2, with 10 positions matching TRBD1. CDR3 length: 14 amino acids. CDR1 is SGHTA, CDR2 FQGNSA, per germline. V dropped 5 bases and J dropped 8; count of bases not matched to a gene: 8. In nucleotides, the CDR3 is TGTGCCAGCAGCCAGACAGGGGGCAATGGGGGCTACACCTTC. Its protein product is CASSQTGGNGGYTF.